This T cell receptor beta chain originates from a study of shared clonotypes between healthy human individuals (dated by TCRdb to about 2020). For the wider study: Two women and three men aged 18 to 49 years were included in the cohort. For each donor, CD4 naive and CD4 memory were each given three plates, CD8 naive was given two plates, and CD8 memory was given one plate. To estimate repertoire size and how much clonotype sharing occurs between individuals, the study deeply sequenced the blood TCR repertoires of five healthy adults. Different laboratories and diverse techniques were used to prepare libraries and sequence TCR repertoires, to increase sequencing depth and limit assay-specific biases. Leukapheresis yielded between about 0.94 and 8.9 billion PBMCs per donor.

On this clone: Its antigen remains unidentified. Qualities for individual bases were not recorded, and no much larger clone is one base off.

Sequences SGHRS (CDR1) and YFSETQ (CDR2) are obtained from the germline V gene. V drops 0 bases and J drops 0 bases, leaving 6 bases in between. The CDR3 holds 14 amino acids from the cysteine to the phenylalanine. Of all the DNA, just the CDR3 is kept, 42 bases in frame from base 1. TCR CDR3 regions were amplified from genomic DNA by multiplex PCR using the deep immunoSEQ assay. Extracted genomic DNA from each cell subset was distributed evenly across all wells of several immunoSEQ 96-well plates, and each plate was treated as a replicate. Each replicate PCR for sorted subsets received around 210 ng genomic DNA, equal to around 32,000 T cell genomes. The purified libraries were quantified using a Qubit 3.0 fluorometer, sized with a Bioanalyzer 2100, and then quantified again using the KAPA Library Quantification kit. A separate single-read 150-cycle Illumina NextSeq 550 flow cell was used to sequence each immunoSEQ 96-well plate. In the authors' own workflow: Because only junctional sequences without quality scores were contained in the immunoSEQ output, filtering matching that applied to full-length reads could not be performed. Sequences were annotated with PyIR, a Python wrapper for IgBLAST v1.9, and V/J genes and CDR3 were assigned using IMGT germline references. Reads with weak V/J assignments (E-value above 1e-6), missing CDR3, stop codons, out-of-frame junctions, or ambiguous translated residues were removed. A V3J clonotype was defined by an identical inferred V gene, J gene, and CDR3 amino acid sequence. To compute the percentage overlap between repertoires, the number of shared unique clonotypes was divided by the size of the smaller repertoire. Richness of each repertoire was evaluated using RTK rarefaction, the Chao1 estimator, and Recon v2.1 estimates of unobserved clonotypes. Generation probabilities were computed with OLGA for all TCRbeta clonotypes obtained by the gDNA method from several donors. Held by TCRdb, this immuneACCESS table contains in-frame sequences only and omits some clones. Under half of the omission traces to an unresolved V gene where checked; the cause of the rest is unknown. That table is the source of V, J and clone size, and D and trimming were worked out from the DNA. Present in this sample are roughly 1,000,000 clones, around three quarters of which were seen just once. The ten largest clones capture 0.52% of the sample.

Paper-wide results and their limitations: Based on pairwise subsampling, the degree of clonotype sharing among donors was expected to be affected by sequencing depth. Sampling was limited to blood, and TCR repertoires in tissue likely differ from TCR repertoires in blood. Larger estimated clonotype richness was generally found for naive subsets than for memory subsets. Even with the large sequencing depth, rarefaction of the sorted-subset datasets indicated that sequencing was incomplete. Compared with non-shared clonotypes, clonotypes shared by all four sorted-subset donors had higher generation probabilities. Across a few donors, approximately 5% of naive CD4, 3% to 3.5% of naive CD8, under 2.5% of memory CD4, and approximately 0.4% of memory CD8 clonotypes were shared. Because the study included a small number of donors, the genetic and exposure-history diversity represented was limited.

Healthy HIV-negative adults with no recently reported acute infections or vaccinations were included as donors. Only Caucasian adults living in Nashville, Tennessee, USA were represented among the donors. CD4+ T cells were enriched by magnetic negative selection, after which naive cells were positively selected on CD45RA and the negative fraction was taken as the memory subset. After blood collection by leukapheresis, PBMCs were isolated using Ficoll-Histopaque density gradient centrifugation and then cryopreserved in the vapor phase of liquid nitrogen. Purity and quantity of every magnetically sorted T cell population were checked by analytical flow cytometry. Genomic DNA was isolated from every sorted fraction and measured by UV absorbance on a Nanodrop 2000c.

This receptor was identified in a man younger than 35 in good health. Some clones in this sample may be carry-over from other donors' samples. The specimen was memory CD4+ T cells from PBMCs. Reading the label with the study, this specimen's cell subset or site is: CD45RA-negative fraction. In this chain, TRBV5-1 is recombined with TRBJ1-1; no D gene call is confident. Here is the DNA: TGCGCCAGCAGCTTGGAGCACATGAACACTGAAGCTTTCTTT. This yields the protein CASSLEHMNTEAFF.